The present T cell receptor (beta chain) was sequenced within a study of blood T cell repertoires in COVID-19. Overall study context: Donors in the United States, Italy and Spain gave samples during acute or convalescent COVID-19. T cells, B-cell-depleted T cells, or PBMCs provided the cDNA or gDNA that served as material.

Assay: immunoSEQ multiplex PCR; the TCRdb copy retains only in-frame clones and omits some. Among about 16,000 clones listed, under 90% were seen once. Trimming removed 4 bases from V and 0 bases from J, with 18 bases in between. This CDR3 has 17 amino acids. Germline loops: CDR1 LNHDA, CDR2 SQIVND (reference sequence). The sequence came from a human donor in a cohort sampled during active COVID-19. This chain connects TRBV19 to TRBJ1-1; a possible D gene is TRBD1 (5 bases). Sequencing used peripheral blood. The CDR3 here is CASSTPGVGIMNTEAFF. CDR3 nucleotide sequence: TGTGCCAGTAGTACCCCGGGGGTCGGGATAATGAACACTGAAGCTTTCTTT.